These T cell receptor beta chains were read from a single sample in a study of beta chain features in type 1 diabetes. TCRdb keeps only in-frame clones here, not all; method: immunoSEQ multiplex PCR. There are around 200,000 clones in the sample; about an eighth occur only once, and 0.62% lies in the top ten. Sequencing was done on a sample of central memory CD4+ T cells from blood. The receptors were sampled from a woman between 18 and 29 years old in good health. Both conserved end residues are part of each CDR3. The D gene is left open where the match is weak. Clone size is stated in some rows and not others, as once, few, many or a class when expanded.

v_call: TRBV19; clone_size: NA; j_call: TRBJ2-2; d_call: NA; cdr3_nt: TGTGCCAGTAGTATAAGGACCCGGGGCGGGGAGCTGTTTTTT; cdr3_aa: CASSIRTRGGELFF
v_call: TRBV19; clone_size: NA; j_call: TRBJ1-1; d_call: NA; cdr3_nt: TGTGCCAGTAGTAGGGCATCCTTAAACACTGAAGCTTTCTTT; cdr3_aa: CASSRASLNTEAFF
v_call: TRBV11-2; clone_size: few; j_call: TRBJ1-1; d_call: NA; cdr3_nt: TGTGCCAGCAGCTTAGTGGGGGGCACTGAAGCTTTCTTT; cdr3_aa: CASSLVGGTEAFF
v_call: TRBV29-1; clone_size: NA; j_call: TRBJ1-2; d_call: NA; cdr3_nt: TGCAGTACAGGGCAGGCCTATGGCTACACCTTC; cdr3_aa: CSTGQAYGYTF
v_call: TRBV28; clone_size: NA; j_call: TRBJ2-1; d_call: TRBD2; cdr3_nt: TGTGCCAGCAGTTCACGCGGGACTAGCGGCTACAATGAGCAGTTCTTC; cdr3_aa: CASSSRGTSGYNEQFF
v_call: TRBV7-2; clone_size: many; j_call: TRBJ2-1; d_call: TRBD2; cdr3_nt: TGTGCCAGCAGCTTAGGAGCGGGGGTCTACAATGAGCAGTTCTTC; cdr3_aa: CASSLGAGVYNEQFF
v_call: TRBV5-1; clone_size: NA; j_call: TRBJ1-1; d_call: NA; cdr3_nt: TGCGCCAGCAGCTACCCCAACCGGGACACTGAAGCTTTCTTT; cdr3_aa: CASSYPNRDTEAFF
v_call: TRBV28; clone_size: few; j_call: TRBJ2-5; d_call: TRBD1; cdr3_nt: TGTGCCAGCAGTAGACAGGGGGTCCAAAACTGGACCCAGTACTTC; cdr3_aa: CASSRQGVQNWTQYF
v_call: TRBV28; clone_size: few; j_call: TRBJ2-7; d_call: NA; cdr3_nt: TGTGCCAGCAGTTCTCTGGCGGGGATTCCCTACGAGCAGTACTTC; cdr3_aa: CASSSLAGIPYEQYF
v_call: TRBV29-1; clone_size: few; j_call: TRBJ1-1; d_call: TRBD1; cdr3_nt: TGCAGCGTAATTGGAGGGGGCGGAAGGAACACTGAAGCTTTCTTT; cdr3_aa: CSVIGGGGRNTEAFF
v_call: TRBV13; clone_size: NA; j_call: TRBJ1-2; d_call: TRBD1; cdr3_nt: TGTGCCAGCAGCTTGACAGGGAACTATGGCTACACCTTC; cdr3_aa: CASSLTGNYGYTF
v_call: TRBV29-1; clone_size: many; j_call: TRBJ2-7; d_call: NA; cdr3_nt: TGCAGCGTGATCCCGAACGAGGAGCAGTACTTC; cdr3_aa: CSVIPNEEQYF
v_call: TRBV28; clone_size: few; j_call: TRBJ1-2; d_call: TRBD1; cdr3_nt: TGTGCCAGCAGTCTTCGGGACAGTGGCTACACCTTC; cdr3_aa: CASSLRDSGYTF
v_call: TRBV25-1; clone_size: NA; j_call: TRBJ1-1; d_call: NA; cdr3_nt: TGTGCCAGCACCAAATCGGGGGTGAACACTGAAGCTTTCTTT; cdr3_aa: CASTKSGVNTEAFF
v_call: TRBV2; clone_size: many; j_call: TRBJ1-5; d_call: NA; cdr3_nt: TGTGCCAGCATGGGAGGGGTCCCCAATCAGCCCCAGCATTTT; cdr3_aa: CASMGGVPNQPQHF
v_call: TRBV7-2; clone_size: NA; j_call: TRBJ2-1; d_call: TRBD1; cdr3_nt: TGTGCCAGCAGCCACCGGGACAGGGCTAATGGTGAGCAGTTCTTC; cdr3_aa: CASSHRDRANGEQFF
v_call: TRBV7-2; clone_size: few; j_call: TRBJ2-1; d_call: TRBD2; cdr3_nt: TGTGCCAGCGCCTTGGGGGAGGGTTATGATGAGCAGTTCTTC; cdr3_aa: CASALGEGYDEQFF
v_call: TRBV11-3; clone_size: NA; j_call: TRBJ1-2; d_call: NA; cdr3_nt: TGTGCCAGCAGCCCTTGGAGAGGCGCGGGGATCGATGGCTACACCTTC; cdr3_aa: CASSPWRGAGIDGYTF
v_call: TRBV29-1; clone_size: few; j_call: TRBJ1-4; d_call: TRBD1; cdr3_nt: TGCAGCGCCGCCGGGACAGGGGGAAATGAAAAACTGTTTTTT; cdr3_aa: CSAAGTGGNEKLFF
v_call: TRBV27; clone_size: few; j_call: TRBJ2-3; d_call: TRBD2; cdr3_nt: TGTGCCAGCAGTCCCCCGGGACTAGCGGGAGGGCTCGGTACGCAGTATTTT; cdr3_aa: CASSPPGLAGGLGTQYF
v_call: TRBV9; clone_size: few; j_call: TRBJ1-2; d_call: NA; cdr3_nt: TGTGCCAGCAGCGCCTCGGGAAACTATGGCTACACCTTC; cdr3_aa: CASSASGNYGYTF
v_call: TRBV28; clone_size: few; j_call: TRBJ1-1; d_call: TRBD1; cdr3_nt: TGTGCCAGCAGTCCTGGGACAGAAAACACTGAAGCTTTCTTT; cdr3_aa: CASSPGTENTEAFF
v_call: TRBV29-1; clone_size: few; j_call: TRBJ2-7; d_call: NA; cdr3_nt: TGCAGCGTTTCAGGAGGAACCTACGAGCAGTACTTC; cdr3_aa: CSVSGGTYEQYF
v_call: TRBV7-2; clone_size: few; j_call: TRBJ2-3; d_call: TRBD2; cdr3_nt: TGTGCCAGCAGCTTAGGACTAGCGGGAGGGTCCACAGATACGCAGTATTTT; cdr3_aa: CASSLGLAGGSTDTQYF
v_call: TRBV23-1; clone_size: many; j_call: TRBJ2-3; d_call: NA; cdr3_nt: TGCGCCAGCAGAACGGGACGTACAGGGCACCCAGATACGCAGTATTTT; cdr3_aa: CASRTGRTGHPDTQYF
v_call: TRBV30; clone_size: few; j_call: TRBJ1-5; d_call: TRBD1; cdr3_nt: TGTGCCTGGAGCGAAGGGACAGATCCCGATCAGCCCCAGCATTTT; cdr3_aa: CAWSEGTDPDQPQHF
v_call: TRBV4-1; clone_size: NA; j_call: TRBJ2-3; d_call: NA; cdr3_nt: TGCGCCAGCAGCCATACTAGGGTTAGCACAGATACGCAGTATTTT; cdr3_aa: CASSHTRVSTDTQYF
v_call: TRBV27; clone_size: NA; j_call: TRBJ2-7; d_call: TRBD2; cdr3_nt: TGTGCCAGCGCAACTTTGCCGGGAGGCTATTACGAGCAGTACTTC; cdr3_aa: CASATLPGGYYEQYF
v_call: TRBV6-5; clone_size: few; j_call: TRBJ2-4; d_call: NA; cdr3_nt: TGTGCCAGCAGTCGCGGGGAAATGGGCAAAAACATTCAGTACTTC; cdr3_aa: CASSRGEMGKNIQYF
v_call: TRBV6-1; clone_size: few; j_call: TRBJ2-2; d_call: TRBD2; cdr3_nt: TGTGCCAGCAGGACTAGCGGGAGTGTCACCGGGGAGCTGTTTTTT; cdr3_aa: CASRTSGSVTGELFF
v_call: TRBV27; clone_size: few; j_call: TRBJ2-2; d_call: NA; cdr3_nt: TGTGCCAGCAGGACGCGAGGGGGAGTGAACACCGGGGAGCTGTTTTTT; cdr3_aa: CASRTRGGVNTGELFF
v_call: TRBV6-5; clone_size: NA; j_call: TRBJ2-1; d_call: TRBD2; cdr3_nt: TGTGCCAGCAGTACAGGACTAGCCCTTGAGCAGTTCTTC; cdr3_aa: CASSTGLALEQFF
v_call: TRBV28; clone_size: few; j_call: TRBJ2-6; d_call: NA; cdr3_nt: TGTGCCAGCAGCCGCGGCCCCGCCAACGTCCTGACTTTC; cdr3_aa: CASSRGPANVLTF
v_call: TRBV5-1; clone_size: few; j_call: TRBJ2-5; d_call: NA; cdr3_nt: TGCGCCAGCAGCTCCCAGGACTTCCAAGAGACCCAGTACTTC; cdr3_aa: CASSSQDFQETQYF
v_call: TRBV9; clone_size: few; j_call: TRBJ2-5; d_call: TRBD2; cdr3_nt: TGTGCCAGCAGCGTAGGGGGACTACAAGAGACCCAGTACTTC; cdr3_aa: CASSVGGLQETQYF
v_call: TRBV10-3; clone_size: few; j_call: TRBJ2-1; d_call: TRBD2; cdr3_nt: TGTGCCATCAGTGAGTCCTTGGAGCTTGGGACTAGCGGGAGGGCCGTCCAGTTCTTC; cdr3_aa: CAISESLELGTSGRAVQFF
v_call: TRBV6-1; clone_size: NA; j_call: TRBJ2-3; d_call: TRBD1; cdr3_nt: TGTGCCAGCACCCCAGGACAGGGGGCGGATACGCAGTATTTT; cdr3_aa: CASTPGQGADTQYF
v_call: TRBV28; clone_size: few; j_call: TRBJ2-7; d_call: NA; cdr3_nt: TGTGCCAGCAGTTTAGCGTACGAGCAGTACTTC; cdr3_aa: CASSLAYEQYF
v_call: TRBV19; clone_size: few; j_call: TRBJ1-1; d_call: NA; cdr3_nt: TGTGCCAGTAGTGTTACAGGGAACACTGAAGCTTTCTTT; cdr3_aa: CASSVTGNTEAFF
v_call: TRBV11-2; clone_size: NA; j_call: TRBJ2-1; d_call: TRBD2; cdr3_nt: TGTGCCAGCAGCTTAGGCCCGGGAGGGACCTACAATGAGCAGTTCTTC; cdr3_aa: CASSLGPGGTYNEQFF
v_call: TRBV14; clone_size: NA; j_call: TRBJ2-1; d_call: NA; cdr3_nt: TGTGCCAGCAGCCAAGTTCTCCGCTCCGTCGGGCAGTTCTTC; cdr3_aa: CASSQVLRSVGQFF
v_call: TRBV4-3; clone_size: NA; j_call: TRBJ2-5; d_call: TRBD2; cdr3_nt: TGCGCCAGCAGCCAAGACTCTAGCGGAGAGACCCAGTACTTC; cdr3_aa: CASSQDSSGETQYF
v_call: TRBV4-3; clone_size: NA; j_call: TRBJ2-3; d_call: NA; cdr3_nt: TGCGCCAGCAGCCAAGGGAGGAGGGATACGCAGTATTTT; cdr3_aa: CASSQGRRDTQYF
v_call: TRBV4-2; clone_size: few; j_call: TRBJ2-1; d_call: TRBD2; cdr3_nt: TGTGCCAGCAGCCAAGACCCGGGACTAGCGGGAGGGCCTAAGTTCTTC; cdr3_aa: CASSQDPGLAGGPKFF
v_call: TRBV15; clone_size: NA; j_call: TRBJ1-4; d_call: NA; cdr3_nt: TGTGCCACCAGCAACCGGGACTTCGGAAAACTGTTTTTT; cdr3_aa: CATSNRDFGKLFF
v_call: TRBV27; clone_size: NA; j_call: TRBJ2-3; d_call: TRBD2; cdr3_nt: TGTGCCAGCAGTTTAACTAGCGGGAGCACAGATACGCAGTATTTT; cdr3_aa: CASSLTSGSTDTQYF
v_call: TRBV7-9; clone_size: NA; j_call: TRBJ2-5; d_call: NA; cdr3_nt: TGTGCCAGCAGCTTTCCAGGGCTGGACGAGACCCAGTACTTC; cdr3_aa: CASSFPGLDETQYF
v_call: TRBV9; clone_size: few; j_call: TRBJ2-7; d_call: TRBD2; cdr3_nt: TGTGCCAGCAGCGTAGGACTAGCGGGAGGTAGTGAGCAGTACTTC; cdr3_aa: CASSVGLAGGSEQYF
v_call: TRBV2; clone_size: few; j_call: TRBJ2-2; d_call: TRBD2; cdr3_nt: TGTGCCAGCAGGACCTTAGCGGGAGGCACCGGGGAGCTGTTTTTT; cdr3_aa: CASRTLAGGTGELFF
v_call: TRBV5-1; clone_size: NA; j_call: TRBJ2-5; d_call: NA; cdr3_nt: TGCGCCAGCAGCCCGTCCAGGGGAGGGGTGGGAGAGACCCAGTACTTC; cdr3_aa: CASSPSRGGVGETQYF
v_call: TRBV27; clone_size: few; j_call: TRBJ2-1; d_call: TRBD2; cdr3_nt: TGTGCCAGCAGTTTATCCGCTAGCGGGTACTACAATGAGCAGTTCTTC; cdr3_aa: CASSLSASGYYNEQFF
v_call: TRBV7-8; clone_size: NA; j_call: TRBJ2-7; d_call: TRBD2; cdr3_nt: TGTGCCAGCAGCTTAACGACTAGCGGGGCCAGCTCCTACGAGCAGTACTTC; cdr3_aa: CASSLTTSGASSYEQYF
v_call: TRBV30; clone_size: few; j_call: TRBJ1-5; d_call: TRBD1; cdr3_nt: TGTGCCTGGAACTTAGGGACAGCTTATAGCAATCAGCCCCAGCATTTT; cdr3_aa: CAWNLGTAYSNQPQHF
v_call: TRBV7-7; clone_size: few; j_call: TRBJ1-4; d_call: TRBD1; cdr3_nt: TGTGCCAGCAGCCCTGGGGACAGGGGGAAGGATGAAAAACTGTTTTTT; cdr3_aa: CASSPGDRGKDEKLFF
v_call: TRBV6-5; clone_size: NA; j_call: TRBJ2-2; d_call: NA; cdr3_nt: TGTGCCAGCAGTTTTCAGGGGAACACCGGGGAGCTGTTTTTT; cdr3_aa: CASSFQGNTGELFF
v_call: TRBV28; clone_size: few; j_call: TRBJ1-2; d_call: TRBD1; cdr3_nt: TGTGCCAGTCTTTCCGGGACAGGGGGCCTTGGCTACACCTTC; cdr3_aa: CASLSGTGGLGYTF
v_call: TRBV7-2; clone_size: NA; j_call: TRBJ2-5; d_call: NA; cdr3_nt: TGTGCCAGCAGTTTATACATGGAGACCCAGTACTTC; cdr3_aa: CASSLYMETQYF
v_call: TRBV5-4; clone_size: few; j_call: TRBJ2-5; d_call: TRBD1; cdr3_nt: TGTGCCAGCAGCTCGACGGCCGGGACAGGGGTGGAGACCCAGTACTTC; cdr3_aa: CASSSTAGTGVETQYF
v_call: TRBV21-1; clone_size: few; j_call: TRBJ2-1; d_call: NA; cdr3_nt: TGTGCCAGCAGCAAAGGCAGGGGGCGAGAGCAGTTCTTC; cdr3_aa: CASSKGRGREQFF